The next 6 T cell receptor beta chains were all read from a single sample in a study of T cells after yellow fever vaccination. Each CDR3 protein is one row after TCRdb ran MiXCR on the 5' RACE reads. The profile shows some 97,000 distinct CDR3 sequences, roughly 5.2% of them singletons. Sequenced here: CD8+ T cells sorted from PBMCs, sampled 10 days after the yellow fever booster vaccination. The receptor source for this set is a man between 18 and 35 years old who received the YFV17D yellow fever vaccine.

This clonotype was seen a few times. The V call is TRBV20-1, the J call TRBJ2-3; a possible D gene is TRBD1 (6 bases). The CDR3 sequence is 13 residues long. The V and J ends lost 3 bases and 2 bases respectively, with 9 bases between them. CDR1 is DFQATT and CDR2 is SNEGSKA in the germline V gene (reference sequence). CDR3 region: CSASRDNTDTQYF. The CDR3 DNA follows: TGCAGTGCTAGTAGGGACAACACAGATACGCAGTATTTT.

The gene calls are TRBV7-9 and TRBJ2-3; D is unresolved. The ends were cut back, 3 bases at V and 2 bases at J, with 9 bases in the middle. The CDR3 is made up of 14 amino acids. From germline, CDR1 is SEHNR and CDR2 FQNEAQ (reference sequence). The CDR3 region is CASSFERFTDTQYF. The CDR3 DNA is TGTGCCAGCAGCTTTGAACGGTTCACAGATACGCAGTATTTT.

This clonotype was recorded many times. The V and J genes are TRBV5-6 and TRBJ2-1; a possible D gene is TRBD2 (6 bases). The germline V and J ends were trimmed by 3 bases and 9 bases, with 10 bases remaining between them. This CDR3 spans 12 amino acids. From germline, CDR1 is SGHDT and CDR2 YYEEEE. CDR3 loop: CASSSQGGEQFF. CDR3 nucleotides: TGTGCCAGCAGCTCGCAGGGAGGTGAGCAGTTCTTC.

This clonotype was found many times. The chain recombines TRBV7-6 with TRBJ2-5; D is uncertain. Trimming took 5 bases from V and 5 from J, leaving 18 bases between them. Looked up from germline, CDR1 is SGHVS and CDR2 is FNYEAQ. This CDR3 comprises 15 residues. The CDR3 loop reads CASSRRAREIETQYF. The CDR3 DNA reads as TGTGCCAGCAGCCGTCGGGCTAGGGAAATTGAGACCCAGTACTTC.

The sample holds many counts of this clonotype. This chain uses TRBV12-3 or TRBV12-4 with TRBJ1-2; D remains unclear. V was trimmed by 4 bases and J by 4 bases, leaving 19 bases between them. The CDR3 is made up of 16 amino acids. CDR3 in amino acids: CASSSSLSVPGYGYTF. The DNA for the CDR3 is TGTGCCAGCAGTTCCTCCCTGTCCGTTCCCGGCTATGGCTACACCTTC.

Comments on this clonotype: The conserved phenylalanine or tryptophan normally closing the CDR3 is absent here, so this likely arose from a read error. The chain employs TRBV4-1 and TRBJ1-1; tentatively, D is TRBD1 (6 bases). Trimming removed 0 bases from V and 5 bases from J, with 16 bases in between. This CDR3 region has 16 residues. The germline V gene has CDR1 MGHRA and CDR2 YSYEKL. This chain's CDR3 is CASSQDISGGRTEAFS. CDR3 sequence (DNA): TGCGCCAGCAGCCAAGATATCTCTGGGGGGCGGACTGAAGCTTTCTCT.